This T cell receptor (beta chain) was sequenced for a study of CD8 T cells in Susac syndrome. Random hexamers were used to reverse transcribe 0.5 to 1 ug of RNA. From the immunoSEQ multiplex PCR reads, TCRdb called clonotypes with MiXCR, one entry per CDR3 protein. The sample lists approximately 120,000 distinct CDR3 sequences; approximately 89% were seen once. The germline V gene has CDR1 KGHSY and CDR2 FQNENV. The trim removed 10 bases at V and 10 bases at J, leaving 11 bases unmatched. This CDR3 is built from 12 residues. The chain couples TRBV16 to TRBJ1-1, with 8 bases matching TRBD1. This sequence was found in a human donor with multiple sclerosis. Material: CD8+ T cells from PBMCs. The DNA for the CDR3 is TGTGCCACCTTGACAGGGGATAGTTCAGCTTTCTTT. As protein: CATLTGDSSAFF.